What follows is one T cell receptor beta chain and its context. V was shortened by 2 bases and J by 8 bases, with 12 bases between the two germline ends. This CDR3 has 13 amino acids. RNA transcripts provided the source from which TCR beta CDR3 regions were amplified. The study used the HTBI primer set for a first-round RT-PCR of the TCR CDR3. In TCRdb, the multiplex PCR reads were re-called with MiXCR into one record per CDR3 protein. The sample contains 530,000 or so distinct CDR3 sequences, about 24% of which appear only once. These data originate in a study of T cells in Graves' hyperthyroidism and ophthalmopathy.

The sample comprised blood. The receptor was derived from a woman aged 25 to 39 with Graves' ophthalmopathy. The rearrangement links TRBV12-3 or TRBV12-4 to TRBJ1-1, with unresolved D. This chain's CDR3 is CASSLRGDMEAFF. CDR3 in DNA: TGTGCCAGCAGTTTAAGAGGAGACATGGAAGCTTTCTTT.